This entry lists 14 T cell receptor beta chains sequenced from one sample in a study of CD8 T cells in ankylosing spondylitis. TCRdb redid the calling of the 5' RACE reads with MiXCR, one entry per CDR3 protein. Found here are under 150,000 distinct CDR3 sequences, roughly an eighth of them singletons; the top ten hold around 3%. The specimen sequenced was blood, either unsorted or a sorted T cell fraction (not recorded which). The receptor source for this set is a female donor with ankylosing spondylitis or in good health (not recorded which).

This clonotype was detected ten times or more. DNA for the CDR3: TGTGCCAGCAGCTTGGTCACCCCCTTTCAAGAGACCCAGTACTTC. Amino acids: CASSLVTPFQETQYF. The V call is TRBV5-6, the J call TRBJ2-5; no definite D call. This CDR3 comprises 15 residues. Trimming took off 0 bases at V and 2 bases at J, with 11 bases between the two ends. Germline V CDR1 and CDR2: SGHDT, YYEEEE. Full variable domain (outside the CDR3, taken from reference TRBV5-6 and TRBJ2-5): DAGVTQSPTHLIKTRGQQVTLRCSPKSGHDTVSWYQQALGQGPQFIFQYYEEEERQRGNFPDRFSGHQFPNYSSELNVNALLLGDSALYLCASSLVTPFQETQYFGPGTRLLVL.

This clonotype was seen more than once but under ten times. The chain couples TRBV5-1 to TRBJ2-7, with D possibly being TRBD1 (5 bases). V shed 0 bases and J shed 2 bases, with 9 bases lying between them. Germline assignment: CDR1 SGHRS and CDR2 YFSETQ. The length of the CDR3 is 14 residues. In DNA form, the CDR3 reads TGCGCCAGCAGCTTGGATCTGGGGCCCTACGAGCAGTACTTC. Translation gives CASSLDLGPYEQYF.

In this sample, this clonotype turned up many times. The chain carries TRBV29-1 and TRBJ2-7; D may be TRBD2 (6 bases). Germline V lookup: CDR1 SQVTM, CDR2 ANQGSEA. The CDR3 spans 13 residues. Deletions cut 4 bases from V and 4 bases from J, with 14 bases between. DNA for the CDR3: TGCAGCGTTGCCGGTCTAGCGAGTTACGAGCAGTACTTC. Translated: CSVAGLASYEQYF.

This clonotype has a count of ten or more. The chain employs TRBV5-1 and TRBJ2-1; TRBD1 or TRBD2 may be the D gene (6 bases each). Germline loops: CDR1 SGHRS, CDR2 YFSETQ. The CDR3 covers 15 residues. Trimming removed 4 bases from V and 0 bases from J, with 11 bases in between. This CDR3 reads CASSPEGGSYNEQFF. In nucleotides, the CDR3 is TGCGCCAGCAGCCCCGAGGGGGGCTCCTACAATGAGCAGTTCTTC.

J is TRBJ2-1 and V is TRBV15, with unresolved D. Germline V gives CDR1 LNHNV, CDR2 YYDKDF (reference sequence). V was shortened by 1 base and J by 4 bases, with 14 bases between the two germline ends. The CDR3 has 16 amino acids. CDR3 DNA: TGTGCCACCAGCAGAGGCCCCCCAGACGGATACAATGAGCAGTTCTTC. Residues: CATSRGPPDGYNEQFF.

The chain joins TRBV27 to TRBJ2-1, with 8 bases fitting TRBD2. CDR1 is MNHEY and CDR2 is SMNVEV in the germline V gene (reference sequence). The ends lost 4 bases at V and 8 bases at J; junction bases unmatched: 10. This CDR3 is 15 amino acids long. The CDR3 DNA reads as TGTGCCAGCAGTTATTATGGCGGGAGGAGTGATGAGCAGTTCTTC. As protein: CASSYYGGRSDEQFF.

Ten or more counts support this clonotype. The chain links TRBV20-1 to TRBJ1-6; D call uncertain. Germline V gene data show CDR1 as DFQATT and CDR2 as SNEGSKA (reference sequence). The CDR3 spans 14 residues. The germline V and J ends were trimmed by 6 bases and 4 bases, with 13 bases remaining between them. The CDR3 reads CSAGRPDYNSPLHF. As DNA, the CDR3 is TGCAGTGCCGGTCGCCCGGATTATAATTCACCCCTCCACTTT.

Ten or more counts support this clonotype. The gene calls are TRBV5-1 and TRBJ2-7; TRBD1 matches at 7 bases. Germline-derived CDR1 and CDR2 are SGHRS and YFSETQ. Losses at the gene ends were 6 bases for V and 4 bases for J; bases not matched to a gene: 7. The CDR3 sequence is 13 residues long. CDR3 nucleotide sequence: TGCGCCAGCATCGGGGACAGACCATACGAGCAGTACTTC. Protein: CASIGDRPYEQYF.

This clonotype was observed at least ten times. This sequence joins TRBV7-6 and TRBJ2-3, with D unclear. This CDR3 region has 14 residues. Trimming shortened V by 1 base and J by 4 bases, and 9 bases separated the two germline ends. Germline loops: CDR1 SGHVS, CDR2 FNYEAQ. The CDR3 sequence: CASSLDTTADTQYF. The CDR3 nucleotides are TGTGCCAGCAGCTTAGATACTACCGCAGATACGCAGTATTTT.

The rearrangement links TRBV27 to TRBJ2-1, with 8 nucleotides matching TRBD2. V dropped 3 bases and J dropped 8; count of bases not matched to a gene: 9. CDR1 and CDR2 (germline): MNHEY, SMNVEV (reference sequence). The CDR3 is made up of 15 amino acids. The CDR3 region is CASSFVAGNRDEQFF. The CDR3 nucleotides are TGTGCCAGCAGTTTTGTAGCGGGGAATCGGGATGAGCAGTTCTTC.

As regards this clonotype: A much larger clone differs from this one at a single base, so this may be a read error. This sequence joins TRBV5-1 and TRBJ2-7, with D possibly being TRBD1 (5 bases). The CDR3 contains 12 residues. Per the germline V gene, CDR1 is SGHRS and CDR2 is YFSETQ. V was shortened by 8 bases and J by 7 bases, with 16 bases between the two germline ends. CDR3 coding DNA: TGCGCCAGAAGCCCCACAGGCATTGAGCAGTACTTC. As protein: CARSPTGIEQYF.

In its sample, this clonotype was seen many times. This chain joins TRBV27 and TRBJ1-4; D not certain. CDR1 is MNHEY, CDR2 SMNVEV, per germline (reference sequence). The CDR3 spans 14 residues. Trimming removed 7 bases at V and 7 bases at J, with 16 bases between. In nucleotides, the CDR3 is TGTGCCAGCACCCGGACGGGCACCTCTGAAAAACTGTTTTTT. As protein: CASTRTGTSEKLFF.

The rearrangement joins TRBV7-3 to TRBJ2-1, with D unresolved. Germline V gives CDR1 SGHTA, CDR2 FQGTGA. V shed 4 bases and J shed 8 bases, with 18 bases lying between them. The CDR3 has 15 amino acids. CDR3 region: CASSSGRGPQHEQFF. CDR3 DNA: TGTGCCAGCAGCTCGGGTCGTGGGCCTCAACATGAGCAGTTCTTC.

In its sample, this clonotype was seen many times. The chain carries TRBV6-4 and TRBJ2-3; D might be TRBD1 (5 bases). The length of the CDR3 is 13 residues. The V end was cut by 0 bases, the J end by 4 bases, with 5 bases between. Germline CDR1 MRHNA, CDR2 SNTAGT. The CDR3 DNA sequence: TGTGCCAGCAGTGACTCGGGGCCAGATACGCAGTATTTT. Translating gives CASSDSGPDTQYF.